This T cell receptor (beta chain) came from a study of CD8+ T cells in alopecia areata. General study results and limits: There were many expanded lesional clones persisting in scalp and blood during tofacitinib. Scalp sample sequencing also detects resident alphabeta T cells of normal skin. Scalp clonality and expanded CD8+ clones among the top 100 were significantly decreased by tofacitinib.

Treatment: oral pan-JAK inhibitor, 5-10 mg twice daily. As for this clone: The antigen is not known.

Sequencing used cDNA as its template, made by extracting RNA and reverse transcribing it. Some clones are missing from TCRdb's copy, which holds only in-frame ones; the method was immunoSEQ multiplex PCR. The sample gives some 200,000 clones, less than 50% of which show up once; approximately 2.9% is in the top ten. The V gene end was trimmed by 4 bases and the J gene end by 4 bases; junction bases not matched to a gene: 14. This CDR3 is 17 amino acids long. Germline-derived CDR1 and CDR2 are ENHRY and SYGVKD. The V call is TRBV10-3, the J call TRBJ2-5; 8 bases map to TRBD2. The specimen was CD4+ T cells sorted from blood, collected around week 36, from a patient treated with tofacitinib. The sequence was collected from a human donor with alopecia areata. Written as DNA, the CDR3 is TGTGCCATCAGTGTAACGGGGGGGAGACCCACCCCAGAGACCCAGTACTTC. As protein: CAISVTGGRPTPETQYF.